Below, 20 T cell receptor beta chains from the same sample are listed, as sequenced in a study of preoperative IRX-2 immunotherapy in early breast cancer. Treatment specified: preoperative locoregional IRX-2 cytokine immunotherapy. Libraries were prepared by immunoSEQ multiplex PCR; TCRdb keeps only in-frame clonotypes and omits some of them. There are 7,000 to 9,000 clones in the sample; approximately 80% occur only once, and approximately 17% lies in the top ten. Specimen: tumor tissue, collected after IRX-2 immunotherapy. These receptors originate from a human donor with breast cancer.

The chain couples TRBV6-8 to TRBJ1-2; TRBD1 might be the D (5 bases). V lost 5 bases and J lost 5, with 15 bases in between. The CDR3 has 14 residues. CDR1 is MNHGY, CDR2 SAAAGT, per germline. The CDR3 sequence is CASSDGGREYGYTF. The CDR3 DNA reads TGTGCCAGCAGTGACGGCGGCAGGGAATATGGCTACACCTTC.

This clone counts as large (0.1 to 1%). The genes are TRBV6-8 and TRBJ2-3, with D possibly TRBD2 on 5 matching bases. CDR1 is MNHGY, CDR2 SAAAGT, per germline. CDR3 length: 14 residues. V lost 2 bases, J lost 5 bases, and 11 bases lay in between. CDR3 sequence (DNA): TGTGCCAGCAGTTACCGATCGGGGAGAGATACGCAGTATTTT. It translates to CASSYRSGRDTQYF.

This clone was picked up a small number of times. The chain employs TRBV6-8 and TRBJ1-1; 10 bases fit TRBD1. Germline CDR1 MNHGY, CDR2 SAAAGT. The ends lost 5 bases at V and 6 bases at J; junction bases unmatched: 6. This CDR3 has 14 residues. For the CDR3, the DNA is TGTGCCAGCAGTCCGGGACAGGGGACGGCTGAAGCTTTCTTT. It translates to CASSPGQGTAEAFF.

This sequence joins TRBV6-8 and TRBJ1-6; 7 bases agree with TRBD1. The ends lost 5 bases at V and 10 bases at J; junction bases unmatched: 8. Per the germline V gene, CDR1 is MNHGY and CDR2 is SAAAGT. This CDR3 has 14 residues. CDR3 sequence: CASSRTTGQSPLHF. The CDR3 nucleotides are TGTGCCAGCAGTCGCACGACAGGGCAATCACCCCTCCACTTT.

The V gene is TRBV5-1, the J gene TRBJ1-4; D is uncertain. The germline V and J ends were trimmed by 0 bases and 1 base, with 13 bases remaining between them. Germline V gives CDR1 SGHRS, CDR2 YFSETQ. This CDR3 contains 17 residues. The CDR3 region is CASSLALGPVTNEKLFF. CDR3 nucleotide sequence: TGCGCCAGCAGCTTGGCACTCGGGCCTGTAACTAATGAAAAACTGTTTTTT.

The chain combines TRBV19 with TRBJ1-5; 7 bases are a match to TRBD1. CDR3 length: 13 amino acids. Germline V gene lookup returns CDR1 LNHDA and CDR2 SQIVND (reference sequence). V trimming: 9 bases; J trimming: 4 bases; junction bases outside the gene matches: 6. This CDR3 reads CASGGQLNQPQHF. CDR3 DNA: TGTGCCAGCGGGGGACAGCTTAATCAGCCCCAGCATTTT.

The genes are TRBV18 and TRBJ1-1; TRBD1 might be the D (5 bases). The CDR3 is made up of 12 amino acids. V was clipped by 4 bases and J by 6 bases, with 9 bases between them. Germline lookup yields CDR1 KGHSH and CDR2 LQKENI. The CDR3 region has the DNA TGTGCCAGCTCACGCAGGGACGCTGAAGCTTTCTTT. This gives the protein CASSRRDAEAFF.

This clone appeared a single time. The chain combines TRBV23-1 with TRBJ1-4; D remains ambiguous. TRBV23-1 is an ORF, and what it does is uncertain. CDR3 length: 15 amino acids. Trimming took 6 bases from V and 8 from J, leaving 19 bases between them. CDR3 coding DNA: TGCGCCAGCAGCCAAGTATCGGGTGGAAGGGAAAAACTGTTTTTT. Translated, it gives CASSQVSGGREKLFF.

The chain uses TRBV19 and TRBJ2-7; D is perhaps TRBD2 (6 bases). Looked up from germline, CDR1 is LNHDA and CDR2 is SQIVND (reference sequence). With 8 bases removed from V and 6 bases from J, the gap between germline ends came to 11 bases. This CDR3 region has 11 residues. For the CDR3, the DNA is TGTGCCAGTGGGGGGATGTTCGAGCAGTACTTC. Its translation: CASGGMFEQYF.

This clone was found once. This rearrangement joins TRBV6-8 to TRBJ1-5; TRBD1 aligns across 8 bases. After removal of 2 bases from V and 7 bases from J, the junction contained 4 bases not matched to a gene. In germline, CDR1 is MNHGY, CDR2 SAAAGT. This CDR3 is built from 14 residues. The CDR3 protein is CASSYGPGGQPQHF. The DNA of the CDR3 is TGTGCCAGCAGTTACGGGCCAGGGGGCCAGCCCCAGCATTTT.

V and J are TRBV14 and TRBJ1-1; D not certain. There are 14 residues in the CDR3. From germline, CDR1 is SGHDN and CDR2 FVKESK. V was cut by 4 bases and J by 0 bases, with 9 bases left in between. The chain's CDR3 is CASSPRGLNTEAFF. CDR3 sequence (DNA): TGTGCCAGCAGCCCCCGCGGACTGAACACTGAAGCTTTCTTT.

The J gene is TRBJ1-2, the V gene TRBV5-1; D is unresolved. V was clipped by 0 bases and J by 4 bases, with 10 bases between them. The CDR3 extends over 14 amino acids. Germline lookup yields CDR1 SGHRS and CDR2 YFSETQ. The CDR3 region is CASSLEGSSYGYTF. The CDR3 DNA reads TGCGCCAGCAGCTTGGAAGGGAGCTCCTATGGCTACACCTTC.

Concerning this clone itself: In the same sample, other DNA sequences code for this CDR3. CDR3 residues: CASSSETGGSNQPQHF. The CDR3 DNA follows: TGTGCCAGCAGTAGTGAGACAGGGGGAAGCAATCAGCCCCAGCATTTT. The J gene is TRBJ1-5, the V gene TRBV6-8; TRBD1 aligns across 9 bases. V lost 5 bases to trimming and J lost 1 base; unmatched junction nucleotides: 6. The CDR3 length is 16 residues. Looked up from germline, CDR1 is MNHGY and CDR2 is SAAAGT.

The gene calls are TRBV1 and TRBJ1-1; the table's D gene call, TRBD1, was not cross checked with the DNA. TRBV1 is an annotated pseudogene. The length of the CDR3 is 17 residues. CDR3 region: CASSQVPGEMRYTEAFF. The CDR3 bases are TGCGCCAGCAGCCAAGTCCCAGGGGAGATGAGGTACACTGAAGCTTTCTTT.

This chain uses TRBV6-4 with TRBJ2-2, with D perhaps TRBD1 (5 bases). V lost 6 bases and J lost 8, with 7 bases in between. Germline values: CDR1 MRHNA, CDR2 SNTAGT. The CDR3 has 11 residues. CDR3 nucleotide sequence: TGTGCCAGCAGCCGGACAGGGGAGCTGTTTTTT. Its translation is CASSRTGELFF.

CDR3 sequence reads: CASSLNALGKGLNTEAFF. DNA for the CDR3: TGTGCCAGCAGCTTAAATGCGTTGGGAAAGGGGTTGAACACTGAAGCTTTCTTT. V gene TRBV11-3 combines with J gene TRBJ1-1; tentative D call: TRBD1 (5 bases). V was cut by 2 bases and J by 0 bases, with 19 bases left in between. The germline CDR1 and CDR2 sequences are SGHNT and YENEEA. The CDR3 has 18 amino acids.

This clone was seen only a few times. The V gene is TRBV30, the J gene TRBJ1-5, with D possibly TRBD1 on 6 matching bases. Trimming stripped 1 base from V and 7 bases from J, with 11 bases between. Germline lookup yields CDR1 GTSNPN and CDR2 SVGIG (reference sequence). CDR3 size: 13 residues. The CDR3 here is CAWSAGGQQPQHF. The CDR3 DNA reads TGTGCCTGGAGTGCGGGGGGGCAGCAGCCCCAGCATTTT. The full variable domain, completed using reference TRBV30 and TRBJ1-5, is SQTIHQWPATLVQPVGSPLSLECTVEGTSNPNLYWYRQAAGRGLQLLFYSVGIGQISSEVPQNLSASRPQDRQFILSSKKLLLSDSGFYLCAWSAGGQQPQHFGDGTRLSIL.

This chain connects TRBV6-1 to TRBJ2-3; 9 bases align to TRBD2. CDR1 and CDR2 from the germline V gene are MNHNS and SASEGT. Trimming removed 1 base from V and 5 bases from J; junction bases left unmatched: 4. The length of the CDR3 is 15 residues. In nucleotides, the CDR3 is TGTGCCAGCAGTGAAGGGCGGGAGGGTGGAGATACGCAGTATTTT. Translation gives CASSEGREGGDTQYF.

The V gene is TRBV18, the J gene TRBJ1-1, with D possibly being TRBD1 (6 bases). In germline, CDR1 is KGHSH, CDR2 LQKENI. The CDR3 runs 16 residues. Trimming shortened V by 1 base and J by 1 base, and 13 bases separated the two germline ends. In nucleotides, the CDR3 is TGTGCCAGCTCACCACTTCGGGGGCAGGGGAACACTGAAGCTTTCTTT. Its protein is CASSPLRGQGNTEAFF.

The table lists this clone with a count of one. The CDR3 nucleotides are TGTGCCAGCAGTCCCTTAGGACAGGGAGGGATGAACACTGAAGCTTTCTTT. Translation gives CASSPLGQGGMNTEAFF. The chain carries TRBV27 and TRBJ1-1, with TRBD1 matching over 8 bases. Trimming removed 5 bases from V and 0 bases from J; junction bases left unmatched: 11. Per the germline V gene, CDR1 is MNHEY and CDR2 is SMNVEV (reference sequence). This CDR3 has 17 amino acids.